The sequence of this T cell receptor (beta chain) was determined in a study of Graves' ophthalmopathy and Graves' hyperthyroidism. Remarks on this clonotype: Its antigen is not identified.

Those donors who had ophthalmopathy presented with moderate-to-severe activity, a CAS of ≥3, a NOSPECS of ≥4 and a duration under 3 months. The source of the PBMCs was 10 ml of fresh peripheral blood. Study results and limitations: A majority of expanded thyroid clonotypes exceeding 0.001 frequency were likewise present in blood. The model predicted progression of ophthalmopathy with a sensitivity of about 70%, and its specificity was 72% to 80%.

RNA served as the template for amplifying TCR beta CDR3 regions. First-round RT-PCR used HTBI primers; second-round multiplex PCR followed. TCRdb ran MiXCR on the multiplex PCR reads and lists one entry per CDR3 protein. The table has 650,000 to 900,000 distinct CDR3 sequences, around 40% seen once. Germline lookup yields CDR1 LNHDA and CDR2 SQIVND (reference sequence). The trim removed 5 bases at V and 4 bases at J, leaving 15 bases unmatched. CDR3 size: 17 residues. The rearrangement joins TRBV19 to TRBJ1-2; 8 bases line up with TRBD1. The material sequenced was peripheral blood. The sequence derives from an adult man with Graves' ophthalmopathy. Here the CDR3 DNA reads TGTGCCAGTAGTGCCGCAGCCAGGGGGCCCCTTGTCTATGGCTACACCTTC. Translating it yields CASSAAARGPLVYGYTF. The complete variable domain, with remaining parts taken from reference TRBV19 and TRBJ1-2, reads DGGITQSPKYLFRKEGQNVTLSCEQNLNHDAMYWYRQDPGQGLRLIYYSQIVNDFQKGDIAEGYSVSREKKESFPLTVTSAQKNPTAFYLCASSAAARGPLVYGYTFGSGTRLTVV.